This TCR beta chain was captured in a study of blood T cell repertoires in COVID-19. Study-level background: In each case, the material was cDNA or gDNA derived from T cells, B-cell-depleted T cells, or PBMCs.

Measured with immunoSEQ multiplex PCR; TCRdb has only the in-frame clones, and not every one. Among roughly 87,000 clones, around 86% were seen once, and the ten largest hold 2% to 2.5%. The V and J ends lost 2 bases and 4 bases respectively, with 12 bases between them. The V gene's germline CDR1 is SGHTA and CDR2 FQGNSA. The CDR3 runs to 15 residues. The chain links TRBV7-2 to TRBJ1-5, with no clear D. Sequencing was done on a sample of peripheral blood. The sequence was obtained from a woman in her seventies with acute or convalescent COVID-19. The CDR3 DNA reads as TGTGCCAGCAGCTTACGCCGGACTTCAAATCAGCCCCAGCATTTT. This gives the protein CASSLRRTSNQPQHF.